This T cell receptor (beta chain) was sequenced for a study of blood T cell repertoires in COVID-19. Study-level background: Researchers got acute and convalescent COVID-19 samples from the United States, Italy and Spain. PBMCs, B-cell-depleted T cells, or T cells were the source of the cDNA or gDNA that made up the material.

The V end was cut by 0 bases, the J end by 1 base, with 6 bases between. The CDR3 extends over 14 amino acids. Germline V CDR1 and CDR2: SGHTS, YDEGEE. This clone was counted a few times. Sequencing was performed with immunoSEQ multiplex PCR; in TCRdb, only in-frame clones are kept and a portion is missing. The data contain about 120,000 clones, roughly four fifths of them singletons. The rearrangement links TRBV5-8 to TRBJ2-3, with a possible D match to TRBD2 (6 bases). The source of this sequence is a man between 70 and 80 years old with active or convalescent COVID-19. Sequenced material: peripheral blood. The CDR3 here is CASSLGRGTDTQYF. For the CDR3, the DNA is TGTGCCAGCAGCTTGGGGAGGGGCACAGATACGCAGTATTTT.